This record looks at one T cell receptor (beta chain) sequence and its context. No antigen is known for it. The CDR3 spans 14 residues. The germline CDR1 and CDR2 sequences are MNHEY and SMNVEV (reference sequence). V was shortened by 3 bases and J by 7 bases, with 15 bases between the two germline ends. The data belong to a study of response to subunit inactivated influenza vaccine. Study-wide results and limits: Every seasonal influenza vaccination brings in few new T cells, the authors suggested.

TCRdb analysed the RT-PCR reads with MiXCR anew, one entry per CDR3 protein. The data show about 480,000 distinct CDR3 sequences, about an eighth seen once. This specimen consisted of PBMCs from blood, obtained around seven weeks after vaccination. The sequence derives from a man between 50 and 59 years old who received an inactivated influenza vaccine. This rearrangement joins TRBV27 to TRBJ1-2, with D uncertain. The CDR3 here is CASSFRPALFGYTF. Here the CDR3 DNA reads TGTGCCAGCAGTTTCAGGCCAGCCTTATTTGGCTACACCTTC.